A single sample gave rise to the 20 T cell receptor beta chains below, sequenced in a study of vaccination effects on CD4 cells after COVID-19. TCRdb keeps only in-frame clones here, not all; method: immunoSEQ multiplex PCR. Of 50,000 to 70,000 clones in the sample, approximately 72% were seen once. Their antigen targets remain unknown. Culturing for 10 to 11 days preceded CD4+ T cell isolation. The sequences come from CD4+ T cells from PBMCs cultured without peptide, collected before COVID-19 vaccination. The receptors stem from a human donor who had a prior SARS-CoV-2 infection.

This clone was seen ten or more times. The chain has TRBV5-1 and TRBJ2-7; 9 bases fit TRBD1. CDR3 length equals 13 residues. Germline V gives CDR1 SGHRS, CDR2 YFSETQ. With 6 bases clipped from V and 5 bases from J, the junction kept 6 bases outside the gene matches. The CDR3 region is CASNIQGANEQYF. CDR3 DNA sequence: TGCGCCAGCAACATACAGGGGGCAAACGAGCAGTACTTC.

CDR3 sequence: CASSLRWGSGSGGYTF. CDR3 in DNA: TGTGCCAGCAGCTTACGATGGGGTAGCGGGAGTGGCGGCTACACCTTC. The chain is built from TRBV7-2 and TRBJ1-2, with D uncertain. The CDR3 runs 16 residues. Trimming left V 2 bases short and J 8 bases short, with 21 bases between. CDR1 is SGHTA, CDR2 FQGNSA, per germline.

CDR3 loop: CASSPTGDRVYTEAFF. DNA of the CDR3: TGTGCCAGCAGTCCCACAGGGGACAGGGTTTACACTGAAGCTTTCTTT. The chain combines TRBV4-2 with TRBJ1-1; 9 positions agree with TRBD1. V lost 6 bases and J lost 3; bases outside the gene matches: 11. The CDR3 extends over 16 amino acids. Per germline, CDR1 LGHNA and CDR2 YNFKEQ.

There are a few counts of this clone. The chain links TRBV5-4 to TRBJ1-6, with 8 nucleotides matching TRBD1. Germline CDR1 is SGHNT and CDR2 is YYREEE (reference sequence). The junction had 9 bases not matched to a gene; V was cut back by 3 bases and J by 1 base. CDR3 length: 18 amino acids. In DNA, the CDR3 is TGTGCCAGCAGCTCTGCCGGGACAGGCGGTTCCTATAATTCACCCCTCCACTTT. Encoded protein: CASSSAGTGGSYNSPLHF.

The gene calls are TRBV18 and TRBJ2-1, with TRBD2 matching over 12 bases. Losses at the gene ends were 2 bases for V and 9 bases for J; bases not matched to a gene: 14. Germline CDR1 and CDR2: KGHSH and LQKENI. The CDR3 runs 18 residues. The CDR3 loop reads CASSPFASGGATHGEQFF. Written as DNA, the CDR3 is TGTGCCAGCTCACCATTCGCTAGCGGGGGGGCTACTCACGGTGAGCAGTTCTTC.

This rearrangement joins TRBV6-5 to TRBJ1-1; D may be TRBD1 (5 bases). Per the germline V gene, CDR1 is MNHEY and CDR2 is SVGAGI. Trimming left V 0 bases short and J 5 bases short, with 10 bases between. The CDR3 is 14 amino acids. The CDR3 loop is CASSYSAGRTEAFF. CDR3 bases: TGTGCCAGCAGTTACTCTGCAGGGCGAACTGAAGCTTTCTTT.

The V gene is TRBV30, the J gene TRBJ1-2; possibly TRBD1 for D (6 bases). This CDR3 region has 15 residues. Per germline, CDR1 GTSNPN and CDR2 SVGIG (reference sequence). Trimming took 2 bases from V and 7 from J, leaving 20 bases between them. The CDR3 is CAWSTLRGLRSGYTF. CDR3 nucleotides: TGTGCCTGGAGTACCCTTAGGGGGTTAAGGAGTGGCTACACCTTC.

The V gene is TRBV18, the J gene TRBJ2-5, with D perhaps TRBD1 or TRBD2 (5 bases each). Between the trimmed V and J ends, which lost 8 bases and 3 bases, there was a span of 28 bases. The CDR3 runs 18 residues. Germline CDR1 reads KGHSH; CDR2 reads LQKENI. For the CDR3, the DNA is TGTGCCAGCCACGTCTCACAAATCCGGGACGCCCTTGAAGAGACCCAGTACTTC. Translation: CASHVSQIRDALEETQYF. Full variable domain (outside the CDR3, taken from reference TRBV18 and TRBJ2-5): NAGVMQNPRHLVRRRGQEARLRCSPMKGHSHVYWYRQLPEEGLKFMVYLQKENIIDESGMPKERFSAEFPKEGPSILRIQQVVRGDSAAYFCASHVSQIRDALEETQYFGPGTRLLVL.

The chain recombines TRBV27 with TRBJ1-6; D gene unclear. Looked up from germline, CDR1 is MNHEY and CDR2 is SMNVEV (reference sequence). V was clipped by 3 bases and J by 7 bases, with 4 bases between them. The CDR3 sequence is 12 residues long. The DNA for the CDR3 is TGTGCCAGCAGTTTGATCAATTCACCCCTCCACTTT. This codes for CASSLINSPLHF.

The chain carries TRBV10-3 and TRBJ2-1, with 16 bases lining up with TRBD2. Germline V gene data show CDR1 as ENHRY and CDR2 as SYGVKD. The CDR3 length is 19 residues. V was clipped by 5 bases and J by 3 bases; unmatched bases: 10. The CDR3 loop reads CAISYTGTSGRAYYNEQFF. Here the CDR3 DNA reads TGTGCCATCAGTTATACCGGGACTAGCGGGAGGGCCTACTACAATGAGCAGTTCTTC.

The V call is TRBV28, the J call TRBJ1-1; D is possibly TRBD1 (6 bases). V dropped 6 bases and J dropped 5 bases, with 16 bases sitting between them. CDR1 and CDR2 (germline): MDHEN, SYDVKM. The CDR3 contains 14 residues. CDR3 sequence reads: CASSPPRGWTEAFF. In DNA form, the CDR3 reads TGTGCCAGCAGCCCGCCCAGGGGATGGACTGAAGCTTTCTTT.

This clone was observed a single time. CDR3 bases: TGTGCCAGCAGCTTGGACAGGGAGGCGGTTTACTATGGCTACACCTTC. The encoded protein is CASSLDREAVYYGYTF. The chain links TRBV5-4 to TRBJ1-2, with D perhaps TRBD1 (6 bases). Germline values: CDR1 SGHNT, CDR2 YYREEE (reference sequence). Trimming pared 0 bases from V and 3 bases from J, leaving 15 bases between. The CDR3 spans 16 residues. Full variable domain (outside the CDR3, taken from reference TRBV5-4 and TRBJ1-2): ETGVTQSPTHLIKTRGQQVTLRCSSQSGHNTVSWYQQALGQGPQFIFQYYREEENGRGNFPPRFSGLQFPNYSSELNVNALELDDSALYLCASSLDREAVYYGYTFGSGTRLTVV.

This chain joins TRBV6-4 and TRBJ1-2; no firm D call. CDR3 length: 12 residues. Germline CDR1 and CDR2: MRHNA and SNTAGT. V was cut by 9 bases and J by 0 bases, with 8 bases left in between. CDR3 loop: CASRSANYGYTF. CDR3 in DNA: TGTGCCAGTCGTTCGGCTAACTATGGCTACACCTTC.

The CDR3: CASSPDRVEKLFF. The CDR3 DNA is TGTGCCAGCTCACCTGACAGGGTTGAAAAACTGTTTTTT. This sequence joins TRBV18 and TRBJ1-4; 7 bases map to TRBD1. There are 13 residues in the CDR3. The V gene end was trimmed by 3 bases and the J gene end by 7 bases; junction bases not matched to a gene: 2. Per germline, CDR1 KGHSH and CDR2 LQKENI.

The chain links TRBV5-1 to TRBJ2-7, with a possible D match to TRBD2 (5 bases). Trimming took off 3 bases at V and 5 bases at J, with 12 bases between the two ends. Germline CDR1 SGHRS, CDR2 YFSETQ. The CDR3 has 13 amino acids. CDR3 coding DNA: TGCGCCAGCAGCTACGGGGTCTGGGACGAGCAGTACTTC. Translating gives CASSYGVWDEQYF.

V usage is TRBV7-8 and J usage is TRBJ1-6; 7 bases align to TRBD1. The CDR3 covers 16 residues. V lost 1 base, J lost 7 bases, and 7 bases stayed unmatched. From germline, CDR1 is SGHVS and CDR2 FQNEAQ. The CDR3 sequence: CASSLGYAGGNSPLHF. In nucleotides, the CDR3 is TGTGCCAGCAGCTTAGGTTATGCAGGGGGGAATTCACCCCTCCACTTT.

V is TRBV6-4 and J is TRBJ2-7; D is possibly TRBD1 (6 bases). The ends were cut back, 9 bases at V and 6 bases at J, with 24 bases in the middle. The CDR3 totals 15 residues. Per the germline V gene, CDR1 is MRHNA and CDR2 is SNTAGT. The CDR3 loop reads CASCQGWFLKIEQYF. CDR3 nucleotides: TGTGCCAGTTGTCAGGGGTGGTTTTTAAAAATCGAGCAGTACTTC.

This sequence joins TRBV19 and TRBJ2-5, with 7 bases identical to TRBD2. V was clipped by 2 bases and J by 2 bases; unmatched bases: 2. The length of the CDR3 is 14 residues. The germline V gene has CDR1 LNHDA and CDR2 SQIVND (reference sequence). The CDR3 loop reads CASSIRTSQETQYF. CDR3 in DNA: TGTGCCAGTAGTATACGGACTAGTCAAGAGACCCAGTACTTC. Looking up the rest from reference TRBV19 and TRBJ2-5 gives the full variable domain: DGGITQSPKYLFRKEGQNVTLSCEQNLNHDAMYWYRQDPGQGLRLIYYSQIVNDFQKGDIAEGYSVSREKKESFPLTVTSAQKNPTAFYLCASSIRTSQETQYFGPGTRLLVL.

V is TRBV3-1 (or the pseudogene TRBV3-2) and J is TRBJ2-2; the match to TRBD1 covers 7 bases. CDR3 length equals 17 residues. Germline CDR1 and CDR2: LGHDT and YNNKEL (reference sequence). V shed 3 bases, J shed 0 bases, and the junction held 7 bases outside the gene matches. The CDR3 loop reads CASSHHGTAANTGELFF. The CDR3, as DNA: TGTGCCAGCAGCCATCACGGGACAGCAGCGAACACCGGGGAGCTGTTTTTT.

The chain has TRBV5-1 and TRBJ2-5, with D perhaps given as TRBD1 or TRBD2 (5 bases each). Deletions cut 3 bases from V and 3 bases from J, with 12 bases between. The CDR3 length is 14 residues. Germline V gene data show CDR1 as SGHRS and CDR2 as YFSETQ. CDR3 residues: CASSSGAVEETQYF. CDR3 nucleotide sequence: TGCGCCAGCAGCTCCGGGGCGGTGGAAGAGACCCAGTACTTC.